The 18 T cell receptor beta chains listed next were all sequenced from one sample in a study of cytomegalovirus exposure and HLA in healthy donors. Primers included in the PCR were 60 Vbeta and 13 Jbeta primers. Produced via immunoSEQ multiplex PCR; TCRdb's table is partial and in-frame only. Among some 99,000 clones listed, 55% to 75% were seen once. The material sequenced was PBMCs. Receptor source: a woman between 70 and 85 years old in good health and CMV-seropositive.

The chain links TRBV19 to TRBJ1-1; 7 nucleotides align to TRBD1. Per the germline V gene, CDR1 is LNHDA and CDR2 is SQIVND (reference sequence). V trimming: 4 bases; J trimming: 0 bases; junction bases outside the gene matches: 8. The CDR3 is 16 amino acids. Here the CDR3 DNA reads TGTGCCAGTAGTACCAGGGGGAATTGGATGAACACTGAAGCTTTCTTT. The encoded protein is CASSTRGNWMNTEAFF.

This clone was recorded a few times. The chain links TRBV6-5 to TRBJ1-4; possible D gene TRBD1, 6 bases. The CDR3 covers 14 residues. V dropped 9 bases and J dropped 6 bases, with 17 bases sitting between them. Per germline, CDR1 MNHEY and CDR2 SVGAGI. The CDR3 reads CASSTGTSYEKLFF. The CDR3 nucleotides are TGTGCCAGTTCAACCGGGACATCGTATGAAAAACTGTTTTTT.

J is TRBJ2-5 and V is TRBV19; the match to TRBD2 covers 9 bases. After removal of 0 bases from V and 5 bases from J, the junction contained 13 bases not matched to a gene. This CDR3 comprises 18 residues. In germline, CDR1 is LNHDA, CDR2 SQIVND (reference sequence). CDR3 sequence: CASSIDSMGGGAQETQYF. The CDR3 nucleotides read TGTGCCAGTAGTATAGATTCCATGGGCGGGGGGGCCCAGGAGACCCAGTACTTC.

The CDR3 region has the DNA TGTGCCAGCAGCTTGGTTACAGTTCAAGAGACCCAGTACTTC. It specifies CASSLVTVQETQYF. The rearrangement joins TRBV5-5 to TRBJ2-5; D gene unclear. CDR1 is SGHKS, CDR2 YYEKEE, per germline (reference sequence). V dropped 0 bases and J dropped 2 bases, with 8 bases sitting between them. This CDR3 is built from 14 residues.

J is TRBJ1-6 and V is TRBV27; TRBD1 matches at 8 bases. Germline CDR1 is MNHEY and CDR2 is SMNVEV (reference sequence). Trimming at V came to 3 bases and at J to 7 bases, leaving 8 bases not matched to a gene. The CDR3 is made up of 16 amino acids. The CDR3 DNA is TGTGCCAGCAGTTTTCTCCAGGGGGCGAGGAATTCACCCCTCCACTTT. It specifies CASSFLQGARNSPLHF.

J is TRBJ1-1 and V is TRBV19, with TRBD1 as a possible D gene (5 bases). The CDR3 has 12 residues. CDR1 LNHDA and CDR2 SQIVND come from the germline V gene (reference sequence). V shed 6 bases and J shed 2 bases, with 7 bases lying between them. The CDR3 bases are TGTGCCAGTAGCAGGGTAAACACTGAAGCTTTCTTT. Translated: CASSRVNTEAFF.

The genes are TRBV10-3 and TRBJ1-2; 9 bases map to TRBD1. This CDR3 comprises 15 residues. The germline gives CDR1 ENHRY, CDR2 SYGVKD. V shed 2 bases and J 4 bases; nucleotides not matched to a gene: 5. The CDR3: CAISEGGQGPYGYTF. Written as DNA, the CDR3 is TGTGCCATCAGTGAGGGGGGACAGGGCCCCTATGGCTACACCTTC.

This rearrangement joins TRBV6-6 to TRBJ1-1; tentative D call: TRBD1 (6 bases). Per the germline V gene, CDR1 is MNHNY and CDR2 is SVGAGI (reference sequence). The ends were cut back, 11 bases at V and 3 bases at J, with 13 bases in the middle. This CDR3 spans 12 amino acids. In nucleotides, the CDR3 is TGTGCCGCGGCCAGACAGGACACTGAAGCTTTCTTT. Translation gives CAAARQDTEAFF.

The genes are TRBV19 and TRBJ1-2, with D hard to call. CDR1 LNHDA and CDR2 SQIVND come from the germline V gene (reference sequence). This CDR3 has 15 residues. V lost 4 bases and J lost 4, with 16 bases in between. The CDR3 coding sequence is TGTGCCAGTAGTACTCCCGGGATTTCAATCTATGGCTACACCTTC. Translating gives CASSTPGISIYGYTF.

To note about this clone: A read error may account for a junction end that differs from germline. The chain carries TRBV6-1 and TRBJ1-6; perhaps TRBD1 as D (6 bases). Per the germline V gene, CDR1 is MNHNS and CDR2 is SASEGT. The CDR3 extends over 15 amino acids. CDR3 loop: CASSERGAGNSHLHF. Written as DNA, the CDR3 is TGTGCCAGCAGTGAACGGGGGGCGGGTAATTCACACCTCCACTTT.

The chain joins TRBV6-1 to TRBJ2-2, with TRBD1 matching over 8 bases. The CDR3 covers 16 residues. Germline loops: CDR1 MNHNS, CDR2 SASEGT. V was clipped by 2 bases and J by 3 bases; unmatched bases: 5. As DNA, the CDR3 is TGTGCCAGCAGTGAATCTACAGGGGGGTACACCGGGGAGCTGTTTTTT. Its translation: CASSESTGGYTGELFF.

V usage is TRBV19 and J usage is TRBJ2-3; D is possibly TRBD1 (6 bases). Germline V gives CDR1 LNHDA, CDR2 SQIVND (reference sequence). CDR3 length: 15 amino acids. V shed 4 bases and J shed 0 bases, with 11 bases lying between them. CDR3 protein: CASSKTGLSTDTQYF. CDR3 sequence (DNA): TGTGCCAGTAGTAAGACAGGACTGAGCACAGATACGCAGTATTTT.

The chain is built from TRBV7-6 and TRBJ2-3; D ambiguous. V gave up 2 bases and J gave up 4 bases, with 7 bases separating them. Germline CDR1 and CDR2: SGHVS and FNYEAQ. The CDR3 loop spans 13 amino acids. This CDR3 is CASSLLEADTQYF. CDR3 coding DNA: TGTGCCAGCAGCTTACTAGAGGCAGATACGCAGTATTTT.

This clone occurred a few times. The chain combines TRBV2 with TRBJ2-2; 9 positions match TRBD2. CDR3 length: 16 amino acids. After removal of 6 bases from V and 0 bases from J, the junction contained 5 bases not matched to a gene. CDR1 SNHLY and CDR2 FYNNEI come from the germline V gene. CDR3 bases: TGTGCCAGCAGGGATAGCGGGGGCGCGAACACCGGGGAGCTGTTTTTT. Encoded protein: CASRDSGGANTGELFF.

The gene calls are TRBV10-3 and TRBJ1-1; D remains ambiguous. Germline V gene data show CDR1 as ENHRY and CDR2 as SYGVKD. V lost 4 bases, J lost 4 bases, and 13 bases lay in between. The CDR3 totals 14 residues. The DNA of the CDR3 is TGTGCCATCAGTGGGACCGGCGGGAGCACTGAAGCTTTCTTT. It encodes CAISGTGGSTEAFF.

This sequence joins TRBV4-3 and TRBJ2-6; a weak D match, TRBD1 (5 bases). Trimming stripped 0 bases from V and 0 bases from J, with 12 bases between. The CDR3 contains 18 residues. CDR1 and CDR2 from the germline V gene are LGHNA and YSLEER. CDR3 in amino acids: CASSQDGAIFSGANVLTF. CDR3 bases: TGCGCCAGCAGCCAAGATGGGGCTATATTCTCTGGGGCCAACGTCCTGACTTTC.

The V and J genes are TRBV7-2 and TRBJ2-3; 9 positions agree with TRBD1. The CDR3 contains 16 residues. Germline-derived CDR1 and CDR2 are SGHTA and FQGNSA. Trimming at V came to 5 bases and at J to 0 bases, leaving 6 bases not matched to a gene. CDR3 coding DNA: TGTGCCAGCAGCCGTACCGGGACAGGGAGCACAGATACGCAGTATTTT. Its translation: CASSRTGTGSTDTQYF.

This chain connects TRBV7-8 to TRBJ2-3; weak D call: TRBD2 (5 bases). From germline, CDR1 is SGHVS and CDR2 FQNEAQ. This CDR3 is 16 amino acids long. Trimming took 5 bases from V and 2 from J, leaving 17 bases between them. CDR3 DNA sequence: TGTGCCAGCAGCCCGATGATGAGGCGGGTCACAGATACGCAGTATTTT. This sequence encodes CASSPMMRRVTDTQYF. Full variable domain (outside the CDR3, taken from reference TRBV7-8 and TRBJ2-3): GAGVSQSPRYKVAKRGQDVALRCDPISGHVSLFWYQQALGQGPEFLTYFQNEAQLDKSGLPSDRFFAERPEGSVSTLKIQRTQQEDSAVYLCASSPMMRRVTDTQYFGPGTRLTVL.